The 8 T cell receptor beta chains listed next were all sequenced from one sample in a study of blood T cell repertoires in COVID-19. The protocol was immunoSEQ multiplex PCR, while the TCRdb copy is restricted to in-frame clones and leaves out a portion. The data contain 200,000 to 250,000 clones, 70% to 85% of them singletons. Material: PBMCs or T cells enriched from blood (not recorded which). The source is a woman aged 55-69 years who had recovered from COVID-19.

This chain joins TRBV5-1 and TRBJ1-2, with 8 positions matching TRBD1. This CDR3 has 15 amino acids. Germline CDR1 SGHRS, CDR2 YFSETQ. The J segment lost 5 bases and the V segment lost 4 bases, leaving 10 bases of the junction unmatched. CDR3 residues: CASSPGQAVEYGYTF. CDR3 nucleotides: TGCGCCAGCAGCCCGGGACAGGCCGTAGAATATGGCTACACCTTC.

The rearrangement joins TRBV5-4 to TRBJ2-1; TRBD2 matches at 9 bases. J lost 7 bases, V lost 0 bases, and 5 bases had no gene match. This CDR3 contains 15 residues. Germline CDR1 is SGHNT and CDR2 is YYREEE (reference sequence). This chain's CDR3 is CASSLVAGGVNEQFF. CDR3 nucleotides: TGTGCCAGCAGCTTGGTGGCGGGGGGGGTAAATGAGCAGTTCTTC.

V usage is TRBV5-4 and J usage is TRBJ2-3; D is unclear. From germline, CDR1 is SGHNT and CDR2 YYREEE (reference sequence). V lost 0 bases, J lost 2 bases, and 7 bases lay in between. The CDR3 is 14 amino acids. As DNA, the CDR3 is TGTGCCAGCAGCTTGGCGGTCGCCACAGATACGCAGTATTTT. This codes for CASSLAVATDTQYF.

V usage is TRBV5-4 and J usage is TRBJ1-6; possible D gene TRBD1, 6 bases. The CDR3 runs 16 residues. Looked up from germline, CDR1 is SGHNT and CDR2 is YYREEE (reference sequence). Trimming left V 3 bases short and J 10 bases short, with 20 bases between. Here the CDR3 DNA reads TGTGCCAGCAGCTCGGCCCCGACAGGCCCTCTCTCACCCCTCCACTTT. It specifies CASSSAPTGPLSPLHF.

This sequence joins TRBV27 and TRBJ1-2; D is possibly TRBD1 (5 bases). CDR1 is MNHEY and CDR2 is SMNVEV in the germline V gene (reference sequence). V was clipped by 6 bases and J by 4 bases, with 12 bases between them. This CDR3 is built from 13 residues. The CDR3 protein is CASRTTGTYGYTF. The CDR3 DNA reads as TGTGCCAGCAGAACCACAGGTACCTATGGCTACACCTTC.

This clone was recorded once. The chain joins TRBV6-2 or TRBV6-3 to TRBJ2-7; the D gene is possibly TRBD2 (5 bases). This CDR3 is 13 amino acids long. Between the trimmed V and J ends, which lost 4 bases and 4 bases, there was a span of 11 bases. Looked up from germline, CDR1 is MNHEY and CDR2 is SVGEGT. CDR3 DNA sequence: TGTGCCAGCAGTTCGAGGGATCAATACGAGCAGTACTTC. This translates into CASSSRDQYEQYF.

The rearrangement uses TRBV18 and TRBJ1-6; no clear D. V shed 1 base and J shed 7 bases, with 11 bases lying between them. This CDR3 contains 15 residues. CDR1 and CDR2 from the germline V gene are KGHSH and LQKENI. CDR3 in amino acids: CASSPRRGENSPLHF. CDR3 nucleotides: TGTGCCAGCTCACCACGACGGGGAGAGAATTCACCCCTCCACTTT.

V gene TRBV7-9 combines with J gene TRBJ1-2; the D is unclear. Trimming took off 3 bases at V and 2 bases at J, with 13 bases between the two ends. Germline V gives CDR1 SEHNR, CDR2 FQNEAQ (reference sequence). The CDR3 has 15 amino acids. The CDR3 coding sequence is TGTGCCAGCAGCTTTACGTTCGCAGGAAACTATGGCTACACCTTC. Amino acid sequence: CASSFTFAGNYGYTF.